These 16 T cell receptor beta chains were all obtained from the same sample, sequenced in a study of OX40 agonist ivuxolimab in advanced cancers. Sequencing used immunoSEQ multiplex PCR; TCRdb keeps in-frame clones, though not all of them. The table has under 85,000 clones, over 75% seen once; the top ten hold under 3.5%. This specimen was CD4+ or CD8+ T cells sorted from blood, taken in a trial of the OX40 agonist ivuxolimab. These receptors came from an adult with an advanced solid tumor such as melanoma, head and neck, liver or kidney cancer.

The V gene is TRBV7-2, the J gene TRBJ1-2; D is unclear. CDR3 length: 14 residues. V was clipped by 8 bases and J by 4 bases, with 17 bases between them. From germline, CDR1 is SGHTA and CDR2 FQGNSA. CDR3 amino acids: CASGRAGRFYGYTF. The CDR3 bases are TGTGCCAGCGGGCGGGCGGGGAGGTTCTATGGCTACACCTTC.

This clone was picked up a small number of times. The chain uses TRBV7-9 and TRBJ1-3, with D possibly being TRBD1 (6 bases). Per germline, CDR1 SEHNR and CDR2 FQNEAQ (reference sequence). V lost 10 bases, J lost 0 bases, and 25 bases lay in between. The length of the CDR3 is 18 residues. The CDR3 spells CAIPDRTGPGVSGNTIYF. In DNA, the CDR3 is TGTGCCATCCCGGACCGAACAGGGCCGGGAGTCTCTGGAAACACCATATATTTT.

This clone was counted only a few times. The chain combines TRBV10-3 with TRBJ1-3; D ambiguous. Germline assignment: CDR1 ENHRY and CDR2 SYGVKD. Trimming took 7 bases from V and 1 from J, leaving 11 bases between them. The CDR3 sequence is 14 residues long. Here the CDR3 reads CAIMGKGSGNTIYF. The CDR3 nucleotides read TGTGCCATCATGGGGAAAGGGTCTGGAAACACCATATATTTT.

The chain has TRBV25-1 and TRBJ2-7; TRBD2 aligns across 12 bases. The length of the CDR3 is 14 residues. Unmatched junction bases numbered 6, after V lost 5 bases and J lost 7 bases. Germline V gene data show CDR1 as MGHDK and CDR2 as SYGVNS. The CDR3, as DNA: TGTGCCAGCAGTCTAGCGGGAGGGTCGGGGGAGCAGTACTTC. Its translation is CASSLAGGSGEQYF.

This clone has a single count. CDR3: CASSPGGGSGANVLTF. The DNA for the CDR3 is TGCGCCAGCAGCCCCGGGGGAGGGTCTGGGGCCAACGTCCTGACTTTC. The gene calls are TRBV5-1 and TRBJ2-6; 7 nucleotides align to TRBD2. Germline CDR1 reads SGHRS; CDR2 reads YFSETQ. Losses at the gene ends were 4 bases for V and 1 base for J; bases not matched to a gene: 5. The CDR3 loop spans 16 amino acids.

CDR3 nucleotide sequence: TGTGCCAGCATTCGACAGGTCCGAAGTGTGGGGAACACTGAAGCTTTCTTT. Encoded protein: CASIRQVRSVGNTEAFF. The V call is TRBV27, the J call TRBJ1-1, with D maybe TRBD1 (6 bases). V was trimmed by 7 bases and J by 1 base, leaving 22 bases between them. The CDR3 extends over 17 amino acids. The germline V gene encodes CDR1 MNHEY and CDR2 SMNVEV (reference sequence).

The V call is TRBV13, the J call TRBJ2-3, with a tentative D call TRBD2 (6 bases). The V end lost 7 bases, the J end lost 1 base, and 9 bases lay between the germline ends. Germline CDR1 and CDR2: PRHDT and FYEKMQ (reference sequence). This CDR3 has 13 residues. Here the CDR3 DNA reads TGTGCCAGCACCGGACTACGCACAGATACGCAGTATTTT. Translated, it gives CASTGLRTDTQYF.

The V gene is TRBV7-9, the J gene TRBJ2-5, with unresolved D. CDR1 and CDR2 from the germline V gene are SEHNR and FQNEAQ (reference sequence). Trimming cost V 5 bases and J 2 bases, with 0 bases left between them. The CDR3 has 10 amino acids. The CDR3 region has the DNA TGTGCCAGCAGCCAAGAGACCCAGTACTTC. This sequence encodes CASSQETQYF.

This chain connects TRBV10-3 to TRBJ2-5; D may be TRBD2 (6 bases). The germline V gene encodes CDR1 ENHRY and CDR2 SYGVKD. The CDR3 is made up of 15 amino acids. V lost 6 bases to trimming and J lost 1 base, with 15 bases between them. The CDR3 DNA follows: TGTGCCATCAGCCCGGAGGGCAGGGCCCAAGAGACCCAGTACTTC. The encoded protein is CAISPEGRAQETQYF.

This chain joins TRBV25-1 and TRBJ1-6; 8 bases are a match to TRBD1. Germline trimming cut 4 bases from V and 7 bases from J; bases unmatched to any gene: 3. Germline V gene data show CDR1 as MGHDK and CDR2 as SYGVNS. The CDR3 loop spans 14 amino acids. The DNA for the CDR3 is TGTGCCAGCAGTGGATGGACAGGGAATTCACCCCTCCACTTT. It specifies CASSGWTGNSPLHF.

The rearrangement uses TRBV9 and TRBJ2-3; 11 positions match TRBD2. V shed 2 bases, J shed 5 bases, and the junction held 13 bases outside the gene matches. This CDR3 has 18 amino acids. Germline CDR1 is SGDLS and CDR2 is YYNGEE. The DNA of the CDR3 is TGTGCCAGCAGCGTTAGCGGGAGGGCCGCTAGTTATGGAGATACGCAGTATTTT. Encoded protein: CASSVSGRAASYGDTQYF. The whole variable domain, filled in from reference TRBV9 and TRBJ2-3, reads DSGVTQTPKHLITATGQRVTLRCSPRSGDLSVYWYQQSLDQGLQFLIQYYNGEERAKGNILERFSAQQFPDLHSELNLSSLELGDSALYFCASSVSGRAASYGDTQYFGPGTRLTVL.

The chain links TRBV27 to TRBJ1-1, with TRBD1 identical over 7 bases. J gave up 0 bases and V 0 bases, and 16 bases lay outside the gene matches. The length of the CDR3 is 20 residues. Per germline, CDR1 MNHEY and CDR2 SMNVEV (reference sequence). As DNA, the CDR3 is TGTGCCAGCAGTTTATCAGAGTCTCCGACAGGGCCAGGCCTGAACACTGAAGCTTTCTTT. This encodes CASSLSESPTGPGLNTEAFF.

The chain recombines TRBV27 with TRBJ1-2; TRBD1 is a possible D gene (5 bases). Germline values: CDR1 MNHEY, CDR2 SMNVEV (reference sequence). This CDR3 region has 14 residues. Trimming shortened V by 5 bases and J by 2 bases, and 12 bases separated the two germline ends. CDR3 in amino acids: CASSNLGENYGYTF. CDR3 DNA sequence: TGTGCCAGCAGTAATTTGGGGGAAAACTATGGCTACACCTTC.

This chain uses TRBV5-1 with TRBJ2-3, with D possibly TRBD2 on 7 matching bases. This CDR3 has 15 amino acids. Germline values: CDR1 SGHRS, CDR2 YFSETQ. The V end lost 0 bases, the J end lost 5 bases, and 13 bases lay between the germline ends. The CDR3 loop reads CASSLGGGAIDTQYF. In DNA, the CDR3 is TGCGCCAGCAGCTTGGGAGGGGGGGCCATAGATACGCAGTATTTT.

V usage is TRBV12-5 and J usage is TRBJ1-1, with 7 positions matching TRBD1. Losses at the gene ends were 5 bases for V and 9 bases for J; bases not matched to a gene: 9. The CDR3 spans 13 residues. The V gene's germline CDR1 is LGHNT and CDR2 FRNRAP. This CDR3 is CASGQGGALKAFF. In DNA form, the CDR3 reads TGTGCTAGTGGTCAAGGGGGCGCGTTAAAAGCTTTCTTT.

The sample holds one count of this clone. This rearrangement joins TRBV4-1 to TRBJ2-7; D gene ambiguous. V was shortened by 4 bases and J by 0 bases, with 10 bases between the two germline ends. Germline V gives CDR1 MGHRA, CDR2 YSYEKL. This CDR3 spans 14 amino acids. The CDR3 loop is CASSPGMSSYEQYF. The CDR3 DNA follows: TGCGCCAGCAGCCCTGGTATGAGCTCCTACGAGCAGTACTTC.